The 17 T cell receptor beta chains presented below share a single source sample, sequenced in a study of CD8+CD57+ T cells in acquired aplastic anemia. Both TCR beta VDJ combination and CDR3 sequence profiling were carried out. Genomic DNA was the template for this profiling. MiXCR was run by TCRdb on the reads, yielding one entry per CDR3 protein. The table includes under 200,000 distinct CDR3 sequences, approximately 40% detected once. The sample taken for sequencing was sorted CD4+, CD8+, or CD8+CD57+ T cells (not recorded which) from PBMCs. Every receptor here comes from a human donor in good health.

This clonotype has a handful of counts. The chain uses TRBV24-1 and TRBJ2-7; D gene ambiguous. V shed 6 bases and J shed 4 bases, with 3 bases lying between them. The CDR3 has 10 amino acids. Germline V gene lookup returns CDR1 KGHDR and CDR2 SFDVKD. In DNA, the CDR3 is TGTGCCACCAGTTCTTACGAGCAGTACTTC. Translation: CATSSYEQYF.

The V and J genes are TRBV20-1 and TRBJ2-6; D is ambiguous. The germline V and J ends were trimmed by 1 base and 2 bases, with 6 bases remaining between them. This CDR3 contains 14 residues. Germline CDR1 reads DFQATT; CDR2 reads SNEGSKA (reference sequence). The CDR3 here is CSARGVAGANVLTF. CDR3 nucleotide sequence: TGCAGTGCTAGAGGGGTGGCTGGGGCCAACGTCCTGACTTTC.

This clonotype showed up many times. V usage is TRBV9 and J usage is TRBJ2-1; possibly TRBD1 for D (5 bases). The CDR3 extends over 15 amino acids. V was clipped by 2 bases and J by 9 bases, with 18 bases between them. Germline CDR1 SGDLS, CDR2 YYNGEE. For the CDR3, the DNA is TGTGCCAGCAGCGTCCTTGGGGCTCTAAGGGTTGAGCAGTTCTTC. It is translated as CASSVLGALRVEQFF.

This rearrangement joins TRBV10-1 to TRBJ2-5, with 13 bases matching TRBD2. The CDR3 length is 16 residues. V shed 3 bases and J 4 bases; nucleotides not matched to a gene: 5. Germline CDR1 reads WNHNN; CDR2 reads SYGVQD (reference sequence). Here the CDR3 DNA reads TGCGCCAGCAGTGATGGGACTAGCGGGAAGGTAGAGACCCAGTACTTC. It translates to CASSDGTSGKVETQYF.

As regards this clonotype: The conserved final phenylalanine or tryptophan is absent from the CDR3, which likely points to a read error. This sequence joins TRBV4-3 and TRBJ1-1; tentatively, D is TRBD1 (5 bases). The CDR3 has 16 amino acids. V lost 3 bases to trimming and J lost 6 bases, with 20 bases between them. Germline CDR1 and CDR2: LGHNA and YSLEER. CDR3 DNA sequence: TGCGCCAGCAGCCATCTCACCCGACAGAAAGGTTCTGAAGCTTTCCTT. Its translation: CASSHLTRQKGSEAFL.

In this sample, this clonotype turned up many times. This chain links TRBV5-8 with TRBJ2-2; D is unclear. CDR1 and CDR2 from the germline V gene are SGHTS and YDEGEE. Trimming pared 3 bases from V and 6 bases from J, leaving 9 bases between. The CDR3 sequence is 13 residues long. CDR3 coding DNA: TGTGCCAGCAGCTCGGACGTCGCCGGGGAGCTGTTTTTT. Translated, it gives CASSSDVAGELFF.

The V and J genes are TRBV5-1 and TRBJ2-2; no firm D call. The length of the CDR3 is 14 residues. The V end was cut by 4 bases, the J end by 2 bases, with 9 bases between. Germline values: CDR1 SGHRS, CDR2 YFSETQ. CDR3 bases: TGCGCCAGCAGCGTCTTCACAAACACCGGGGAGCTGTTTTTT. Translating it yields CASSVFTNTGELFF.

As to this clonotype: One base away lies a much larger clone, so this may be a sequencing read error. This rearrangement joins TRBV5-4 to TRBJ2-3; unclear D gene. The CDR3 runs to 15 residues. The germline V and J ends were trimmed by 0 bases and 1 base, with 9 bases remaining between them. Looked up from germline, CDR1 is SGHNT and CDR2 is YYREEE (reference sequence). The CDR3 coding sequence is TGTGCCAGCAGCTTGGAGGTCGATCGCACAGATACGCAGTATTTT. Translation: CASSLEVDRTDTQYF.

In this sample, this clonotype turned up many times. The chain joins TRBV19 to TRBJ1-1, with D possibly TRBD1 on 6 matching bases. Trimming took off 5 bases at V and 7 bases at J, with 14 bases between the two ends. Germline values: CDR1 LNHDA, CDR2 SQIVND (reference sequence). The CDR3 covers 13 residues. The CDR3 DNA is TGTGCCAGTAGTGCGGACAGAAGGAGTGAAGCTTTCTTT. Encoded protein: CASSADRRSEAFF.

This clonotype was counted many times. The V call is TRBV19, the J call TRBJ2-1; 13 bases align to TRBD2. The CDR3 covers 15 residues. After removal of 4 bases from V and 9 bases from J, the junction contained 6 bases not matched to a gene. Germline assignment: CDR1 LNHDA and CDR2 SQIVND (reference sequence). This CDR3 is CASSTLAGGPSEQFF. The CDR3 DNA follows: TGTGCCAGTAGTACACTAGCGGGAGGGCCCAGTGAGCAGTTCTTC. The full variable domain, in which reference TRBV19 and TRBJ2-1 provide the parts outside the CDR3, is DGGITQSPKYLFRKEGQNVTLSCEQNLNHDAMYWYRQDPGQGLRLIYYSQIVNDFQKGDIAEGYSVSREKKESFPLTVTSAQKNPTAFYLCASSTLAGGPSEQFFGPGTRLTVL.

This clonotype showed up just once. A much larger clone differs from this one at a single base, so this may be a read error. The chain carries TRBV6-1 and TRBJ2-5; D is perhaps TRBD2 (6 bases). V was pared by 4 bases and J by 4 bases, with 19 bases between. The CDR3 consists of 16 residues. Germline V gives CDR1 MNHNS, CDR2 SASEGT. The CDR3: CASSAGLRGLGETQYF. DNA for the CDR3: TGTGCCAGCAGTGCAGGGTTACGGGGGTTAGGAGAGACCCAGTACTTC.

At least ten counts were recorded for this clonotype. V gene TRBV25-1 combines with J gene TRBJ2-5, with D perhaps matching TRBD1 (6 bases). This CDR3 spans 15 amino acids. The V end lost 0 bases, the J end lost 6 bases, and 14 bases lay between the germline ends. Germline CDR1 reads MGHDK; CDR2 reads SYGVNS. The CDR3 DNA reads TGTGCCAGCAGTGAATATGGGTCAGGGACAAAGACCCAGTACTTC. Translating it yields CASSEYGSGTKTQYF.

The rearrangement uses TRBV15 and TRBJ1-1, with 7 bases fitting TRBD1. The length of the CDR3 is 14 residues. Germline trimming cut 1 base from V and 5 bases from J; bases unmatched to any gene: 4. Germline V lookup: CDR1 LNHNV, CDR2 YYDKDF (reference sequence). The CDR3 loop is CATSRGSQGTEAFF. The CDR3 DNA reads TGTGCCACCAGCAGAGGGTCACAGGGGACTGAAGCTTTCTTT.

This clonotype was observed many times. The genes are TRBV7-2 and TRBJ1-5; 8 bases are a match to TRBD1. This CDR3 is 13 amino acids long. The V segment lost 5 bases and the J segment 5 bases; nucleotides outside the gene matches: 2. The germline V gene encodes CDR1 SGHTA and CDR2 FQGNSA. The CDR3 is CASSLTGDQPQHF. For the CDR3, the DNA is TGTGCCAGCAGCCTGACAGGGGATCAGCCCCAGCATTTT.

The chain recombines TRBV29-1 with TRBJ2-7; no clear D. The CDR3 totals 11 residues. Germline V gene lookup returns CDR1 SQVTM and CDR2 ANQGSEA. Deletions cut 6 bases from V and 4 bases from J, with 10 bases between. CDR3 DNA: TGCAGCGTATCCGGGCCTTACGAGCAGTACTTC. Its protein product is CSVSGPYEQYF.

The chain recombines TRBV19 with TRBJ2-7, with D tentatively TRBD1 or TRBD2 (5 bases each). Trimming stripped 3 bases from V and 4 bases from J, with 10 bases between. The CDR3 extends over 13 amino acids. Germline CDR1 is LNHDA and CDR2 is SQIVND (reference sequence). CDR3 protein: CASSIPWGYEQYF. The CDR3 DNA reads TGTGCCAGTAGTATCCCCTGGGGGTACGAGCAGTACTTC.

The chain recombines TRBV24-1 with TRBJ1-6; no clear D gene. The CDR3 spans 13 residues. Germline V lookup: CDR1 KGHDR, CDR2 SFDVKD. V gave up 5 bases and J gave up 7 bases, with 8 bases separating them. CDR3 in amino acids: CATSAQYNSPLHF. The CDR3 bases are TGTGCCACCAGTGCACAGTACAATTCACCCCTCCACTTT.